These 5 T cell receptor beta chains were all obtained from the same sample, sequenced in a study of blood T cell repertoires in COVID-19 (dated by TCRdb to the early 2020s). The library was obtained by the immunoSEQ multiplex PCR assay. As stored in TCRdb, this immuneACCESS dataset retains in-frame rearrangements with V and J assigned. A fraction of the clones does not appear; measured against another copy, unresolved V genes explain less than half of the discrepancy, and the remainder lacks a known reason. The sample yields some 96,000 clones; more than 75% were counted once. The ten largest clones capture about 13% of the sample. The sequenced sample was peripheral blood. The source of these receptors is a human donor in a cohort sampled during active COVID-19.

With respect to this clone: The sample contains more than one DNA sequence encoding this CDR3. The DNA for the CDR3 is TGTGCCATCAGTGAGACTAGCGGGGACACTAGCACAGATACGCAGTATTTT. Translated: CAISETSGDTSTDTQYF. V and J are TRBV10-3 and TRBJ2-3; 10 bases line up with TRBD2. J was trimmed by 0 bases and V by 2 bases; bases with no gene match: 5. The CDR3 contains 17 residues. From germline, CDR1 is ENHRY and CDR2 SYGVKD.

This chain connects TRBV30 to TRBJ1-3; D not resolved. The V end lost 4 bases, the J end lost 0 bases, and 16 bases lay between the germline ends. Per the germline V gene, CDR1 is GTSNPN and CDR2 is SVGIG (reference sequence). CDR3 length equals 16 residues. For the CDR3, the DNA is TGTGCCTGGATTAGAACAGCCTCTCGCTCTGGAAACACCATATATTTT. Translation: CAWIRTASRSGNTIYF. Full variable domain (remainder filled in from reference TRBV30 and TRBJ1-3): SQTIHQWPATLVQPVGSPLSLECTVEGTSNPNLYWYRQAAGRGLQLLFYSVGIGQISSEVPQNLSASRPQDRQFILSSKKLLLSDSGFYLCAWIRTASRSGNTIYFGEGSWLTVV.

This chain connects TRBV10-1 to TRBJ2-1; 8 bases are a match to TRBD1. In germline, CDR1 is WNHNN, CDR2 SYGVQD (reference sequence). The CDR3 totals 15 residues. After removal of 6 bases from V and 8 bases from J, the junction contained 12 bases not matched to a gene. The DNA of the CDR3 is TGCGCCAGCAGCCCGACAGGGGCCCTCGGCGATGAGCAGTTCTTC. It codes for CASSPTGALGDEQFF.

The chain joins TRBV6-5 to TRBJ1-1; D is possibly TRBD1 (6 bases). Trimming stripped 0 bases from V and 8 bases from J, with 10 bases between. CDR1 is MNHEY, CDR2 SVGAGI, per germline. The CDR3 runs 13 residues. CDR3 bases: TGTGCCAGCAGTTACTCGAGGGGGTTCGAAGCTTTCTTT. Translated: CASSYSRGFEAFF.

In nucleotides, the CDR3 is TGTGCCAGCAGGGACAGTGATCAGCCCCAGCATTTT. Protein: CASRDSDQPQHF. This chain uses TRBV6-6 with TRBJ1-5, with TRBD1 as a possible D gene (6 bases). Deletions cut 6 bases from V and 5 bases from J, with 8 bases between. Germline CDR1 reads MNHNY; CDR2 reads SVGAGI (reference sequence). CDR3 size: 12 residues.